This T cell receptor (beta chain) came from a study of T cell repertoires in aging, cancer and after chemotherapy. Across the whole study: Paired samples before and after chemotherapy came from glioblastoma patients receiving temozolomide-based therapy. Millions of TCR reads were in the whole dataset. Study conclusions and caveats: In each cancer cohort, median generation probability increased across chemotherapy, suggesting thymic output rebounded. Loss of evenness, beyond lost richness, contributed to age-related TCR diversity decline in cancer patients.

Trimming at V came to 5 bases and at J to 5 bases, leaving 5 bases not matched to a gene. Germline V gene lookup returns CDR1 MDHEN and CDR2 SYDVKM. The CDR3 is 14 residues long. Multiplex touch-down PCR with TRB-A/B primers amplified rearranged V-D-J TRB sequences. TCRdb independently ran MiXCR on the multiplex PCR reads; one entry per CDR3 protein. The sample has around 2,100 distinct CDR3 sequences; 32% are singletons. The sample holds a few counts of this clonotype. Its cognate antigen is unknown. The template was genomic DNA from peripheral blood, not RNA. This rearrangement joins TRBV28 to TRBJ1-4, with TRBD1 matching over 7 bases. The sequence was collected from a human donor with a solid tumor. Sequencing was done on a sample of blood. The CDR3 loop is CASSGDSFNEKLFF. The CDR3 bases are TGTGCCAGCAGTGGGGACAGCTTCAATGAAAAACTGTTTTTT.